The 26 T cell receptor beta chains below come from one sample, sequenced in a study of T cell clonality in common variable immunodeficiency. Only in-frame clones appear in the TCRdb table, and some are missing; sequencing was by immunoSEQ multiplex PCR. The sample lists over 55,000 clones, none appearing once, the ten largest making up around 1.6%. Sample: peripheral blood mononuclear cells. The receptors derive from a person aged 18-69 years in good health.

In this sample, this clone turned up many times. One junction end does not reproduce the germline sequence, and a read error may be involved. The read terminates 3 residues ahead of where the CDR3 ends, so the germline J gene completes it. This sequence joins TRBV4-2 and TRBJ1-1, with D tentatively TRBD1 (5 bases). This CDR3 has 15 amino acids. Germline CDR1 is LGHNA and CDR2 is YNFKEQ. This chain's CDR3 is CASSQWGSKNTEAFF. The sequenced part of the CDR3 DNA is TGCGCCAGCAGCCAATGGGGCTCTAAGAACACTGAA.

This clone was recorded many times. Sequencing ends 3 residues short of the CDR3 end; the germline J gene provides the rest. The chain joins TRBV10-2 to TRBJ2-3, with TRBD2 identical over 10 bases. CDR3 length equals 14 residues. The germline gives CDR1 WSHSY, CDR2 SAAADI. The J segment lost 4 bases and the V segment lost 6 bases, leaving 4 bases of the junction unmatched. CDR3 DNA, as far as it was read: TGCGCCAGCAGCCCTAGCGGGAGAGCAGATACG. It yields the protein CASSPSGRADT. The full CDR3 protein is CASSPSGRADTQYF.

This clone was observed at least ten times. The CDR3 end falls 3 residues outside the read, so it is completed with the germline J gene. This CDR3 is also generated by other DNA sequences in the sample. The V call is TRBV2, the J call TRBJ2-5, with a tentative D call TRBD1 (6 bases). The V and J ends lost 6 bases and 1 base respectively, with 12 bases between them. This CDR3 has 14 residues. Germline assignment: CDR1 SNHLY and CDR2 FYNNEI. CDR3 loop: CASRLDSSQETQYF. The DNA read from the CDR3 is TGTGCCAGCAGGCTGGACAGTAGCCAAGAGACC.

This clone was picked up many times. The read ends 3 residues before the CDR3 terminus; that terminus is restored from the germline J gene. The genes are TRBV13 and TRBJ2-7; tentative D call: TRBD1 (6 bases). Germline assignment: CDR1 PRHDT and CDR2 FYEKMQ (reference sequence). Trimming cost V 2 bases and J 1 base, with 18 bases left between them. This CDR3 spans 17 amino acids. CDR3 protein: CASSLKGGDSGSYEQYF. The part of the CDR3 DNA that was read is TGTGCCAGCAGCTTAAAAGGGGGAGACTCAGGTTCCTACGAG.

This clone was found many times. Read coverage stops 3 residues before the CDR3 terminus; the germline J gene supplies the remainder. The rearrangement links TRBV20-1 to TRBJ2-4, with D uncertain. The V gene's germline CDR1 is DFQATT and CDR2 SNEGSKA (reference sequence). This CDR3 region has 13 residues. Trimming removed 0 bases from V and 6 bases from J, with 9 bases in between. Partial CDR3 DNA: TGCAGTGCTAGAGATTACGGGTTAAACATT. It codes for CSARDYGLNI. The whole CDR3 is CSARDYGLNIQYF.

This clone appeared many times. The read gets to within 3 residues of the CDR3 end, and the germline J gene fills in the rest. V and J are TRBV4-1 and TRBJ2-1, with 9 bases matching TRBD1. This CDR3 is built from 16 residues. Germline CDR1 and CDR2: MGHRA and YSYEKL. Trimming cost V 1 base and J 6 bases; bases outside gene matches: 7. The CDR3 loop is CASSQAGTGSVNEQFF. The CDR3 bases that were read are TGCGCCAGCAGCCAAGCCGGGACAGGGAGCGTCAATGAG.

Regarding this clone: The read is 3 residues too short to cover the CDR3 end, so that end is filled in from the germline J gene. The rearrangement uses TRBV19 and TRBJ2-7; 8 bases are a match to TRBD2. The trim removed 5 bases at V and 5 bases at J, leaving 11 bases unmatched. The germline V gene has CDR1 LNHDA and CDR2 SQIVND (reference sequence). The CDR3 has 15 residues. The CDR3 is CASSGVAGPNHEQYF. Partial CDR3 DNA: TGTGCCAGTAGTGGGGTAGCGGGACCAAACCACGAG.

This clone has ten or more counts. The read terminates 3 residues before the CDR3 end, so the remaining end is supplied by the germline J gene. This sequence joins TRBV6-2 or TRBV6-3 and TRBJ1-6, with 10 bases that match TRBD1. CDR3 size: 15 residues. Germline V gives CDR1 MNHEY, CDR2 SVGEGT. With 7 bases clipped from V and 8 bases from J, the junction kept 8 bases outside the gene matches. CDR3 bases read: TGTGCCAGCACCCTGACAGGGGGCTTTGATTCACCC. Protein: CASTLTGGFDSP. The whole CDR3 protein reads CASTLTGGFDSPLHF.

This clone came up many times. Read coverage stops 3 residues before the CDR3 terminus; the germline J gene supplies the remainder. J is TRBJ1-2 and V is TRBV19, with D possibly matching TRBD1 (6 bases). Deletions cut 4 bases from V and 2 bases from J, with 17 bases between. In germline, CDR1 is LNHDA, CDR2 SQIVND (reference sequence). The CDR3 totals 16 residues. The CDR3 sequence: CASSTHRRQENYGYTF. The CDR3 DNA, read in part, is TGTGCCAGTAGTACACACCGGAGACAGGAAAACTATGGC.

This clone showed up many times. The sequenced fragment ends 3 residues before the CDR3 boundary, so the rest is inferred from the germline J gene. The V and J genes are TRBV18 and TRBJ2-1; 12 bases fit TRBD2. Germline V gene sequence: CDR1 KGHSH, CDR2 LQKENI. The CDR3 has 13 amino acids. V lost 5 bases, J lost 7 bases, and 0 bases stayed unmatched. Incomplete CDR3 DNA: TGTGCCAGCTCAGGGACTAGCGGGAATGAG. This translates into CASSGTSGNE. In full, the CDR3 is CASSGTSGNEQFF.

This clone has ten or more counts. CDR3 loop: CSGTSVEQFF. The part of the CDR3 DNA that was read is TGCAGCGGGACTAGCGTTGAG. The chain joins TRBV29-1 to TRBJ2-1, with 9 bases lining up with TRBD2. The read ends 3 residues shy of where the CDR3 ends; the end is completed using the germline J gene. The junction had 1 base not matched to a gene; V was cut back by 7 bases and J by 9 bases. The CDR3 consists of 10 residues. Germline CDR1 is SQVTM and CDR2 is ANQGSEA.

Worth noting for this clone: The read comes to an end 3 residues before the CDR3 does, leaving the germline J gene to fill in the end. The rearrangement links TRBV23-1 to TRBJ2-1, with D unclear. TRBV23-1 is marked as an open reading frame, function uncertain. The CDR3 spans 16 residues. The V and J ends lost 3 bases and 2 bases respectively, with 14 bases between them. This chain's CDR3 is CASSQPRWVTYNEQFF. Partial CDR3 DNA: TGCGCCAGCAGTCAGCCGCGGTGGGTGACCTACAATGAG.

This clone came up many times. The read ends 3 residues early relative to the CDR3; the germline J gene fills the gap. The V gene is TRBV30, the J gene TRBJ2-1; 11 bases align to TRBD2. CDR3 length: 17 amino acids. The junction had 12 bases not matched to a gene; V was cut back by 2 bases and J by 6 bases. Germline V gene sequence: CDR1 GTSNPN, CDR2 SVGIG (reference sequence). The sequenced part of the CDR3 DNA is TGTGCCTGGAGTCGCTCGCCACTAGCGGGGGTAGGCAATGAG. Translating it yields CAWSRSPLAGVGNE. The complete CDR3 protein is CAWSRSPLAGVGNEQFF. Using reference TRBV30 and TRBJ2-1 for the parts outside the CDR3, the full variable domain is SQTIHQWPATLVQPVGSPLSLECTVEGTSNPNLYWYRQAAGRGLQLLFYSVGIGQISSEVPQNLSASRPQDRQFILSSKKLLLSDSGFYLCAWSRSPLAGVGNEQFFGPGTRLTVL.

A word on this clone: The read stops 3 residues short of the end of the CDR3; the missing end is completed from the germline J gene. The chain recombines TRBV19 with TRBJ1-6, with 10 bases matching TRBD1. The CDR3 extends over 17 amino acids. Germline-derived CDR1 and CDR2 are LNHDA and SQIVND (reference sequence). This CDR3 reads CASSAKTGGSGANALHF. Partial CDR3 DNA: TGTGCCAGTAGTGCTAAGACAGGGGGCTCTGGGGCCAACGCC. The variable domain in full, with the rest retrieved from reference TRBV19 and TRBJ1-6, is DGGITQSPKYLFRKEGQNVTLSCEQNLNHDAMYWYRQDPGQGLRLIYYSQIVNDFQKGDIAEGYSVSREKKESFPLTVTSAQKNPTAFYLCASSAKTGGSGANALHFGNGTRLTVT.

This clone was counted at least ten times. The read stops 3 residues short of the end of the CDR3; the missing end is completed from the germline J gene. The chain combines TRBV19 with TRBJ1-5, with 7 bases fitting TRBD1. The CDR3 is made up of 15 amino acids. Germline values: CDR1 LNHDA, CDR2 SQIVND (reference sequence). The J segment lost 4 bases and the V segment lost 4 bases, leaving 7 bases of the junction unmatched. Partial CDR3 DNA: TGTGCCAGTAGTAGAACAGGGGATAGGAATCAGCCC. Its protein is CASSRTGDRNQP. The entire CDR3 protein reads CASSRTGDRNQPQHF.

This clone was seen at least ten times. This CDR3 reads CASSFQGGNEKLFF. CDR3 bases read: TGCGCCAGCAGCTTTCAGGGGGGAAACGAAAAA. V is TRBV5-1 and J is TRBJ1-4, with 7 nucleotides matching TRBD1. The CDR3 goes on 3 residues after the read ends, and that part is filled in from the germline J gene. In germline, CDR1 is SGHRS, CDR2 YFSETQ. The CDR3 loop spans 14 amino acids. Trimming at V came to 2 bases and at J to 8 bases, leaving 6 bases not matched to a gene.

This clone was seen many times. The CDR3 is cut off 3 residues early in the read; its end comes from the germline J gene. The rearrangement joins TRBV7-6 to TRBJ2-7, with 9 bases lining up with TRBD2. The length of the CDR3 is 16 residues. V was clipped by 4 bases and J by 0 bases; unmatched bases: 7. CDR1 is SGHVS and CDR2 is FNYEAQ in the germline V gene. CDR3 DNA, as far as it was read: TGTGCCAGCAGCTCGAGACTAGCGGATAACTCCTACGAG. Translated: CASSSRLADNSYE. The CDR3 in full is CASSSRLADNSYEQYF.

This clone came up many times. Coverage ceases 3 residues before the CDR3 finishes, and the germline J gene fills in the end. This chain uses TRBV12-5 with TRBJ1-4; TRBD1 aligns across 7 bases. The CDR3 consists of 13 residues. The germline CDR1 and CDR2 sequences are LGHNT and FRNRAP. Partial CDR3 DNA: TGTGCTAGTGGTTTACAGGGGCGAGGGAAA. Encoded protein: CASGLQGRGK. The full CDR3 sequence reads CASGLQGRGKLFF.

There are many counts of this clone. The sequenced fragment ends 3 residues before the CDR3 boundary, so the rest is inferred from the germline J gene. This chain joins TRBV28 and TRBJ1-2, with 9 bases identical to TRBD1. The germline gives CDR1 MDHEN, CDR2 SYDVKM. The J segment lost 7 bases and the V segment lost 7 bases, leaving 7 bases of the junction unmatched. This CDR3 spans 13 amino acids. The CDR3 loop reads CASTGQGLGGYTF. Partial CDR3 DNA: TGTGCCAGCACGGGACAGGGTCTGGGTGGC.

This clone was seen more than once but under ten times. The CDR3 sequence: CASSELTTQETQYF. CDR3 bases read: TGTGCCAGCAGTGAGCTCACTACCCAAGAGACC. V gene TRBV25-1 combines with J gene TRBJ2-5; D ambiguous. The read ends 3 residues before the CDR3 terminus; that terminus is restored from the germline J gene. The germline gives CDR1 MGHDK, CDR2 SYGVNS. The CDR3 runs to 14 residues. The germline V and J ends were trimmed by 3 bases and 1 base, with 9 bases remaining between them.

In this sample, this clone turned up many times. The read terminates 3 residues before the CDR3 end, so the remaining end is supplied by the germline J gene. This chain connects TRBV5-6 to TRBJ2-7; TRBD1 matches 7 bases. Germline V lookup: CDR1 SGHDT, CDR2 YYEEEE. V was pared by 3 bases and J by 3 bases, with 6 bases of the junction left unmatched. The CDR3 runs 14 residues. The CDR3: CASSSLGTDYEQYF. The sequenced part of the CDR3 DNA is TGTGCCAGCAGCTCCCTTGGGACAGACTACGAG.

In this sample, this clone turned up many times. The read is 3 residues too short to cover the CDR3 end, so that end is filled in from the germline J gene. The chain uses TRBV4-1 and TRBJ2-3; 7 nucleotides line up with TRBD2. The germline V gene encodes CDR1 MGHRA and CDR2 YSYEKL. This CDR3 contains 17 residues. Trimming cost V 1 base and J 2 bases; bases outside gene matches: 9. The covered CDR3 bases are TGCGCCAGCAGCCAAGGGCCTAGCGGTCGGGTCACAGATACG. Translating it yields CASSQGPSGRVTDT. In full, the CDR3 reads CASSQGPSGRVTDTQYF.

Ten or more counts support this clone. The read halts 3 residues ahead of the CDR3 end, with the missing end drawn from the germline J gene. V gene TRBV12-3 or TRBV12-4 combines with J gene TRBJ2-3; D might be TRBD1 (5 bases). Trimming cost V 1 base and J 5 bases, with 13 bases left between them. The CDR3 is made up of 15 amino acids. CDR3 sequence reads: CASSLDPGRGDTQYF. Partial CDR3 DNA: TGTGCCAGCAGTTTAGATCCAGGGCGCGGAGATACG.

This clone occurred many times. The read stops 3 residues short of the end of the CDR3; the missing end is completed from the germline J gene. V gene TRBV2 combines with J gene TRBJ2-5; 14 positions match TRBD2. CDR3 length equals 15 residues. From germline, CDR1 is SNHLY and CDR2 FYNNEI. V shed 6 bases and J 1 base; nucleotides not matched to a gene: 1. Incomplete CDR3 DNA: TGTGCCAGCAGAGGGACTAGCGGGAGCCAAGAGACC. Translating it yields CASRGTSGSQET. The full CDR3 protein is CASRGTSGSQETQYF.

This clone was detected ten times or more. The CDR3 end falls 3 residues outside the read, so it is completed with the germline J gene. The rearrangement uses TRBV28 and TRBJ1-1; D perhaps matches TRBD1 (6 bases). Germline V gives CDR1 MDHEN, CDR2 SYDVKM. The V end was cut by 7 bases, the J end by 4 bases, with 13 bases between. This CDR3 has 13 residues. The CDR3 DNA, read in part, is TGTGCCAGCATCAAATACAGGGCCACTGAA. Translating it yields CASIKYRATE. The full CDR3 protein is CASIKYRATEAFF.

Only a few counts were recorded for this clone. The read halts 3 residues ahead of the CDR3 end, with the missing end drawn from the germline J gene. The chain uses TRBV30 and TRBJ1-2, with 7 bases that match TRBD1. Germline CDR1 GTSNPN, CDR2 SVGIG (reference sequence). The length of the CDR3 is 15 residues. The CDR3 loop is CAWSDLGQITDTYTF. Incomplete CDR3 DNA: TGTGCCTGGAGTGACCTGGGACAGATTACAGATACC.